The clone carrying this T cell receptor beta chain occurred many times. Germline V gives CDR1 LGHNA, CDR2 YSLEER. The CDR3 is 16 amino acids. The V end was cut by 3 bases, the J end by 6 bases, with 19 bases between. This entry belongs to a study of low-dose radiotherapy and immunotherapy resistance in tumors. Time point defined: before trial treatment. TRAV- and TRBV-specific primers, spanning alpha and beta chains, primed first-strand cDNA. TCR amplification used roughly 18 PCR cycles, a constant-region primer and a V-primer adapter. TCRdb itself ran the reads through MiXCR, one entry per CDR3 protein. Here the sample spans tens of thousands of distinct CDR3 sequences, approximately 25% being singletons.

V usage is TRBV4-3 and J usage is TRBJ2-3; perhaps TRBD2 as D (6 bases). The receptor's source is a male donor with rectosigmoid adenocarcinoma. The sequences come from PBMCs, collected before treatment. This chain's CDR3 is CASSHVGGPELDTQYF. The CDR3 coding sequence is TGCGCCAGCAGCCACGTTGGAGGGCCGGAGTTGGATACGCAGTATTTT.